The 5 T cell receptor beta chains in this list originate from one sample, sequenced in a study of T cells in Graves' hyperthyroidism and ophthalmopathy. Amplified TCR beta CDR3 regions came from RNA transcripts. The study used the HTBI primer set for a first-round RT-PCR of the TCR CDR3. Via MiXCR, TCRdb re-called the multiplex PCR reads, giving one row per CDR3 protein. The table shows a few hundred thousand distinct CDR3 sequences, with less than 15% occurring only once. Sequences were obtained from blood. Receptor source: a woman aged 40 to 50 with Graves' hyperthyroidism that later progressed to Graves' ophthalmopathy.

The table lists this clonotype with many counts. The chain employs TRBV29-1 and TRBJ1-1, with 7 bases fitting TRBD1. V lost 8 bases to trimming and J lost 5 bases; unmatched junction nucleotides: 17. The CDR3 is made up of 15 amino acids. The germline V gene encodes CDR1 SQVTM and CDR2 ANQGSEA. CDR3 bases: TGCAGCTTTACCACGGCGGAAATGGGACAGACTGAAGCTTTCTTT. This codes for CSFTTAEMGQTEAFF.

Ten or more counts support this clonotype. This rearrangement joins TRBV2 to TRBJ2-1, with a weak D call TRBD1 (6 bases). The CDR3 consists of 16 residues. In germline, CDR1 is SNHLY, CDR2 FYNNEI. V gave up 10 bases and J gave up 8 bases, with 27 bases separating them. The CDR3 protein is CANSPEEDSQCHEQFF. CDR3 bases: TGTGCCAACTCACCCGAAGAGGACAGTCAGTGTCATGAGCAGTTCTTC. Based on the CDR3 plus reference TRBV2 and TRBJ2-1, the full variable domain is EPEVTQTPSHQVTQMGQEVILRCVPISNHLYFYWYRQILGQKVEFLVSFYNNEISEKSEIFDDQFSVERPDGSNFTLKIRSTKLEDSAMYFCANSPEEDSQCHEQFFGPGTRLTVL.

On this clonotype itself: The CDR3 end shows no conserved phenylalanine or tryptophan, and so a read error is likely. This rearrangement joins TRBV18 to TRBJ1-1; D unresolved. This CDR3 is built from 13 residues. Germline V gene sequence: CDR1 KGHSH, CDR2 LQKENI. V shed 0 bases and J shed 5 bases, with 7 bases lying between them. CDR3 DNA sequence: TGTGCCAGCTCACCACCTGCTGGGACTGAAGCTTTCCTT. This codes for CASSPPAGTEAFL.

This clonotype has a count of ten or more. The chain joins TRBV6-1 to TRBJ2-2, with no clear D. V was cut by 9 bases and J by 8 bases, with 19 bases left in between. This CDR3 has 14 amino acids. The V gene's germline CDR1 is MNHNS and CDR2 SASEGT. DNA of the CDR3: TGTGCCAGTATTATGGACGGCGCTGGAGGGGAGCTGTTTTTT. It encodes CASIMDGAGGELFF.

This clonotype occurred many times. This chain uses TRBV20-1 with TRBJ2-7; D not resolved. Germline V gene sequence: CDR1 DFQATT, CDR2 SNEGSKA (reference sequence). The length of the CDR3 is 14 residues. V was cut by 1 base and J by 2 bases, with 12 bases left in between. CDR3 sequence: CSARALGIPYEQYF. CDR3 coding DNA: TGCAGTGCTAGAGCCTTGGGGATTCCCTACGAGCAGTACTTC.